One and the same sample provided the 26 T cell receptor beta chains below, sequenced in a study of T cells in Graves' hyperthyroidism and ophthalmopathy. TCR beta CDR3 regions were amplified from RNA transcripts. TCR CDR3 underwent first-round RT-PCR with the HTBI primer set. MiXCR, run by TCRdb on the multiplex PCR reads, gives a single entry per CDR3 protein. The sample yields approximately 360,000 distinct CDR3 sequences, around a quarter seen once. The sample consisted of blood. The source is a man aged 45-60 years with Graves' hyperthyroidism.

This clonotype was seen at least ten times. The rearrangement joins TRBV5-1 to TRBJ2-4; tentative D call: TRBD1 (5 bases). This CDR3 contains 14 residues. Trimming removed 2 bases from V and 8 bases from J, with 14 bases in between. In germline, CDR1 is SGHRS, CDR2 YFSETQ. Written as DNA, the CDR3 is TGCGCCAGCAGCTTCGGATCCTTAGGGGACATTCAGTACTTC. Encoded protein: CASSFGSLGDIQYF.

The V call is TRBV25-1, the J call TRBJ1-2; TRBD1 might be the D (5 bases). This CDR3 is 14 amino acids long. V was cut by 0 bases and J by 8 bases, with 13 bases left in between. The V gene's germline CDR1 is MGHDK and CDR2 SYGVNS. In DNA, the CDR3 is TGTGCCAGCAGTGAATACGGGGCAGGGAACGGCTACACCTTC. Its protein product is CASSEYGAGNGYTF.

The chain combines TRBV6-1 with TRBJ2-1; 15 bases are a match to TRBD2. Trimming took 8 bases from V and 0 from J; bases not matched to a gene: 8. Per the germline V gene, CDR1 is MNHNS and CDR2 is SASEGT. The CDR3 loop spans 18 amino acids. Written as DNA, the CDR3 is TGTGCCAGCCAGGGACTAGCGGGAGGCCGGAGCTCCTACAATGAGCAGTTCTTC. Amino acids: CASQGLAGGRSSYNEQFF.

This clonotype was counted a few times. This chain connects TRBV13 to TRBJ2-7, with TRBD1 identical over 7 bases. Unmatched junction bases numbered 5, after V lost 5 bases and J lost 1 base. Germline V gene sequence: CDR1 PRHDT, CDR2 FYEKMQ (reference sequence). This CDR3 comprises 14 residues. Here the CDR3 DNA reads TGTGCCAGCAGCGACCGGGACAGATCCTACGAGCAGTACTTC. It specifies CASSDRDRSYEQYF.

The rearrangement links TRBV10-3 to TRBJ2-3; D perhaps matches TRBD2 (6 bases). CDR1 and CDR2 (germline): ENHRY, SYGVKD. The CDR3 totals 15 residues. V was pared by 2 bases and J by 2 bases, with 11 bases between. The CDR3 here is CAISERTGLTDTQYF. CDR3 sequence (DNA): TGTGCCATCAGTGAGAGGACGGGACTCACAGATACGCAGTATTTT.

The V call is TRBV18, the J call TRBJ1-5; a possible D gene is TRBD1 (6 bases). Germline CDR1 reads KGHSH; CDR2 reads LQKENI. V lost 3 bases and J 7 bases, leaving 19 bases between the germline ends. The CDR3 extends over 16 amino acids. CDR3 nucleotide sequence: TGTGCCAGCTCACCCATGGCGTCCAGGGGAGTACAGCCCCAGCATTTT. Translation: CASSPMASRGVQPQHF.

This clonotype was counted many times. The genes are TRBV3-1 and TRBJ2-1; weak D call: TRBD2 (5 bases). The germline V and J ends were trimmed by 0 bases and 7 bases, with 13 bases remaining between them. Germline CDR1 LGHDT, CDR2 YNNKEL (reference sequence). The length of the CDR3 is 15 residues. The CDR3 region is CASSQDSLASNEQFF. Here the CDR3 DNA reads TGTGCCAGCAGCCAAGACTCGCTAGCCTCGAATGAGCAGTTCTTC.

This clonotype occurred a few times. The chain uses TRBV2 and TRBJ2-1; the D is unclear. The CDR3 covers 10 residues. Germline V gene sequence: CDR1 SNHLY, CDR2 FYNNEI. Trimming took 7 bases from V and 7 from J, leaving 5 bases between them. The CDR3 nucleotides read TGTGCCAGCAATTTGAATGAGCAGTTCTTC. Translation: CASNLNEQFF.

The chain's CDR3 is CASSNPTGFSVYNEQFF. As DNA, the CDR3 is TGTGCCAGTAGTAATCCGACAGGTTTTTCCGTTTACAATGAGCAGTTCTTC. The rearrangement links TRBV19 to TRBJ2-1; possible D gene TRBD1, 6 bases. CDR3 length equals 17 residues. Germline CDR1 LNHDA, CDR2 SQIVND (reference sequence). V shed 4 bases and J shed 4 bases, with 20 bases lying between them.

The chain employs TRBV7-8 and TRBJ1-2; TRBD1 is a possible D gene (6 bases). Trimming removed 5 bases at V and 7 bases at J, with 11 bases between. This CDR3 has 12 amino acids. From germline, CDR1 is SGHVS and CDR2 FQNEAQ. The DNA for the CDR3 is TGTGCCAGCAGCAAAATCAGGGGTGGCTACACCTTC. Its protein product is CASSKIRGGYTF.

V gene TRBV29-1 combines with J gene TRBJ1-4; 7 nucleotides align to TRBD1. CDR1 SQVTM and CDR2 ANQGSEA come from the germline V gene. The CDR3 sequence is 14 residues long. The ends lost 4 bases at V and 7 bases at J; junction bases unmatched: 9. CDR3 DNA sequence: TGCAGCGTTGGGAATCAGGGGGGCGGTGAAAAACTGTTTTTT. Translation gives CSVGNQGGGEKLFF.

V is TRBV7-8 and J is TRBJ2-7; possibly TRBD1 for D (6 bases). Trimming removed 1 base at V and 2 bases at J, with 15 bases between. This CDR3 contains 16 residues. Per germline, CDR1 SGHVS and CDR2 FQNEAQ. As DNA, the CDR3 is TGTGCCAGCAGCTTAGGAGGGCAGGGGTACGCCTACGAGCAGTACTTC. Encoded protein: CASSLGGQGYAYEQYF.

This clonotype was seen many times. The CDR3 loop is CASRKPGQGRETQYF. The CDR3 coding sequence is TGTGCCAGCAGAAAACCGGGACAGGGGAGAGAGACCCAGTACTTC. The gene calls are TRBV28 and TRBJ2-5; 10 bases fit TRBD1. CDR1 is MDHEN and CDR2 is SYDVKM in the germline V gene. The length of the CDR3 is 15 residues. J gave up 4 bases and V 6 bases, and 8 bases lay outside the gene matches.

J is TRBJ1-2 and V is TRBV20-1, with a tentative D call TRBD1 (6 bases). The CDR3 runs to 14 residues. V lost 6 bases, J lost 8 bases, and 22 bases lay in between. CDR1 is DFQATT and CDR2 is SNEGSKA in the germline V gene (reference sequence). The CDR3 spells CSARGEGPVGGYTF. Written as DNA, the CDR3 is TGCAGTGCAAGGGGGGAAGGTCCGGTGGGCGGCTACACCTTC.

Details on this clonotype: With a much larger clone just one base away, this may be a read error. This chain uses TRBV29-1 with TRBJ2-7; 7 bases map to TRBD1. Trimming cost V 6 bases and J 2 bases; bases outside gene matches: 10. The CDR3 is 14 residues long. The V gene's germline CDR1 is SQVTM and CDR2 ANQGSEA. CDR3 DNA sequence: TGCAGCGTCATCCTGGACAGGCGCCCCTACGAGCAGTACTTC. As protein: CSVILDRRPYEQYF.

This chain links TRBV6-1 with TRBJ2-2; weak D call: TRBD1 (5 bases). Germline CDR1 reads MNHNS; CDR2 reads SASEGT. The CDR3 sequence is 14 residues long. The ends were cut back, 4 bases at V and 1 base at J, with 7 bases in the middle. CDR3 nucleotides: TGTGCCAGCAGTGGACAGAGGAACACCGGGGAGCTGTTTTTT. This sequence encodes CASSGQRNTGELFF.

A few counts support this clonotype. V and J are TRBV7-2 and TRBJ2-1; 11 bases match TRBD2. Per germline, CDR1 SGHTA and CDR2 FQGNSA. V dropped 5 bases and J dropped 5; count of bases not matched to a gene: 5. The CDR3 runs 15 residues. CDR3 residues: CASSPRLAGHNEQFF. CDR3 nucleotides: TGTGCCAGCAGCCCCCGACTAGCGGGACACAATGAGCAGTTCTTC.

The table lists this clonotype with a few counts. The chain combines TRBV10-3 with TRBJ2-7; 14 positions match TRBD2. Unmatched junction bases numbered 6, after V lost 0 bases and J lost 2 bases. The germline V gene has CDR1 ENHRY and CDR2 SYGVKD. The CDR3 runs to 18 residues. The CDR3 region has the DNA TGTGCCATCAGTGAGTCGCCGGGACTAGCGGGAGATCCCTACGAGCAGTACTTC. As protein: CAISESPGLAGDPYEQYF.

This sequence joins TRBV4-2 and TRBJ2-7; D is unresolved. Germline loops: CDR1 LGHNA, CDR2 YNFKEQ. The CDR3 contains 14 residues. V lost 0 bases, J lost 3 bases, and 9 bases lay in between. The CDR3 sequence is CASSQDSQDYEQYF. The CDR3 DNA is TGTGCCAGCAGCCAAGATTCTCAGGACTACGAGCAGTACTTC.

The chain joins TRBV5-6 to TRBJ2-7, with 9 positions matching TRBD1. Germline CDR1 reads SGHDT; CDR2 reads YYEEEE. Trimming removed 4 bases from V and 6 bases from J; junction bases left unmatched: 5. The CDR3 runs to 13 residues. Written as DNA, the CDR3 is TGTGCCAGCAGCGGGGGACAGGGATCCGAGCAGTACTTC. It specifies CASSGGQGSEQYF.

The sample holds many counts of this clonotype. The chain couples TRBV3-1 to TRBJ1-1, with D unresolved. The germline V gene encodes CDR1 LGHDT and CDR2 YNNKEL (reference sequence). CDR3 length equals 12 residues. Trimming took off 5 bases at V and 3 bases at J, with 7 bases between the two ends. CDR3 in amino acids: CASSYRDTEAFF. The DNA for the CDR3 is TGTGCCAGCAGCTACCGGGACACTGAAGCTTTCTTT.

In this sample, this clonotype turned up a few times. The V gene is TRBV27, the J gene TRBJ2-5; 14 bases are shared with TRBD2. Germline CDR1 MNHEY, CDR2 SMNVEV (reference sequence). Losses at the gene ends were 5 bases for V and 4 bases for J; bases not matched to a gene: 3. This CDR3 is 15 amino acids long. The CDR3 sequence is CASSPGTSGRETQYF. The CDR3 DNA reads as TGTGCCAGCAGTCCTGGGACTAGCGGGAGAGAGACCCAGTACTTC.

In this sample, this clonotype turned up a few times. The chain uses TRBV19 and TRBJ2-2; perhaps TRBD1 as D (6 bases). The V and J ends lost 0 bases and 4 bases respectively, with 18 bases between them. The CDR3 is 18 amino acids. Germline V CDR1 and CDR2: LNHDA, SQIVND (reference sequence). CDR3 DNA: TGTGCCAGTAGTATAGATCGGCGGAGGCAGGGGAGCACCGGGGAGCTGTTTTTT. It codes for CASSIDRRRQGSTGELFF.

The chain carries TRBV20-1 and TRBJ1-1; D gene uncertain. CDR1 is DFQATT and CDR2 is SNEGSKA in the germline V gene (reference sequence). This CDR3 has 11 amino acids. Trimming took 6 bases from V and 7 from J, leaving 12 bases between them. For the CDR3, the DNA is TGCAGTGCCCGGAGCGGAGATGAAGCTTTCTTT. Protein sequence: CSARSGDEAFF.

The chain couples TRBV12-3 or TRBV12-4 to TRBJ1-2, with D tentatively TRBD1 (5 bases). The length of the CDR3 is 15 residues. V lost 8 bases and J 4 bases, leaving 20 bases between the germline ends. The CDR3 spells CASGAEYRTLYGYTF. The CDR3 DNA is TGTGCCAGCGGGGCGGAATACAGGACACTCTATGGCTACACCTTC.

This chain joins TRBV28 and TRBJ1-5; TRBD1 might be the D (6 bases). With 5 bases removed from V and 14 bases from J, the gap between germline ends came to 22 bases. Germline V gene sequence: CDR1 MDHEN, CDR2 SYDVKM. The CDR3 spans 14 residues. CDR3 sequence reads: CASSERGGTGLKHF. CDR3 nucleotide sequence: TGTGCCAGCAGTGAGAGGGGGGGAACCGGCCTCAAGCATTTT.